A single sample gave rise to the 12 T cell receptor beta chains below, sequenced in a study of cytomegalovirus exposure and HLA in healthy donors. Amplification used 60 Vbeta primers and 13 Jbeta primers. Clones were read by immunoSEQ multiplex PCR, and TCRdb kept only the in-frame ones, dropping some. The sample yields 150,000 to 200,000 clones, 84% seen once. The sample comprised PBMCs. The source of these receptors is a boy aged 5-17 years in good health and CMV-seronegative.

The genes are TRBV27 and TRBJ2-7; no reliable D call. V lost 9 bases and J 5 bases, leaving 23 bases between the germline ends. The CDR3 consists of 15 residues. CDR1 is MNHEY and CDR2 is SMNVEV in the germline V gene (reference sequence). DNA for the CDR3: TGTGCCAGTGCGCGAAACCCCTCAAGCTCGGACGAGCAGTACTTC. Protein product: CASARNPSSSDEQYF.

The gene calls are TRBV27 and TRBJ2-7; 12 bases line up with TRBD2. V lost 6 bases, J lost 5 bases, and 8 bases stayed unmatched. CDR1 MNHEY and CDR2 SMNVEV come from the germline V gene (reference sequence). This CDR3 is 15 amino acids long. In DNA, the CDR3 is TGTGCCAGCAGGAACCTGGGACTAGCGGGCAACGAGCAGTACTTC. It codes for CASRNLGLAGNEQYF.

V usage is TRBV18 and J usage is TRBJ1-2, with D uncertain. Germline values: CDR1 KGHSH, CDR2 LQKENI. This CDR3 comprises 15 residues. The germline V and J ends were trimmed by 6 bases and 6 bases, with 20 bases remaining between them. Written as DNA, the CDR3 is TGTGCCAGCTCTCTGGAGGACGGGTTTGAGAATGGCTACACCTTC. Amino acid sequence: CASSLEDGFENGYTF.

The gene calls are TRBV4-1 and TRBJ2-1, with 11 bases lining up with TRBD2. The CDR3 covers 18 residues. Germline CDR1 and CDR2: MGHRA and YSYEKL. J lost 3 bases, V lost 1 base, and 8 bases had no gene match. For the CDR3, the DNA is TGCGCCAGCAGCCAAGGAGTTATAACTAGCGGGGGCTACAATGAGCAGTTCTTC. Protein product: CASSQGVITSGGYNEQFF.

The gene calls are TRBV9 and TRBJ1-1, with a possible D match to TRBD1 (6 bases). Germline assignment: CDR1 SGDLS and CDR2 YYNGEE. This CDR3 has 14 amino acids. Trimming stripped 0 bases from V and 5 bases from J, with 11 bases between. DNA of the CDR3: TGTGCCAGCAGCGTAGAGGGGGGGTGGACTGAAGCTTTCTTT. Protein product: CASSVEGGWTEAFF. Based on the CDR3 plus reference TRBV9 and TRBJ1-1, the full variable domain is DSGVTQTPKHLITATGQRVTLRCSPRSGDLSVYWYQQSLDQGLQFLIQYYNGEERAKGNILERFSAQQFPDLHSELNLSSLELGDSALYFCASSVEGGWTEAFFGQGTRLTVV.

The chain combines TRBV27 with TRBJ2-7; D is possibly TRBD1 (5 bases). Germline V lookup: CDR1 MNHEY, CDR2 SMNVEV (reference sequence). The CDR3 covers 13 residues. The germline V and J ends were trimmed by 2 bases and 3 bases, with 8 bases remaining between them. CDR3 loop: CASSLHRSYEQYF. For the CDR3, the DNA is TGTGCCAGCAGTTTACACAGGAGCTACGAGCAGTACTTC.

This clone was found a few times. The chain combines TRBV29-1 with TRBJ1-1; D not certain. Germline-derived CDR1 and CDR2 are SQVTM and ANQGSEA. This CDR3 is built from 13 residues. V gave up 4 bases and J gave up 4 bases, with 13 bases separating them. In nucleotides, the CDR3 is TGCAGCGTTGTTTTCAAGAGGTCCACTGAAGCTTTCTTT. Amino acids: CSVVFKRSTEAFF.

The rearrangement links TRBV7-3 to TRBJ1-1; no clear D gene. Germline-derived CDR1 and CDR2 are SGHTA and FQGTGA. Trimming left V 5 bases short and J 0 bases short, with 16 bases between. This CDR3 comprises 16 residues. The CDR3 DNA reads TGTGCCAGCAGCCCGACAAGCAGCCTCATGAACACTGAAGCTTTCTTT. This encodes CASSPTSSLMNTEAFF.

The chain carries TRBV7-9 and TRBJ1-1; D gene unclear. The CDR3 covers 13 residues. Per the germline V gene, CDR1 is SEHNR and CDR2 is FQNEAQ (reference sequence). V lost 2 bases and J lost 1, with 5 bases in between. Here the CDR3 DNA reads TGTGCCAGCAGCTTAAAGAGGAACACTGAAGCTTTCTTT. The encoded protein is CASSLKRNTEAFF.

V usage is TRBV6-5 and J usage is TRBJ2-4, with 8 bases matching TRBD1. This CDR3 has 12 amino acids. V dropped 6 bases and J dropped 9; count of bases not matched to a gene: 4. CDR1 and CDR2 from the germline V gene are MNHEY and SVGAGI. CDR3 DNA sequence: TGTGCCAGCAGCCCTACAGGGGGCATTCAGTACTTC. This sequence encodes CASSPTGGIQYF.

V is TRBV12-5 and J is TRBJ1-1, with 9 nucleotides matching TRBD1. Looked up from germline, CDR1 is LGHNT and CDR2 is FRNRAP. The CDR3 runs 13 residues. V shed 2 bases and J 11 bases; nucleotides not matched to a gene: 6. The CDR3 bases are TGTGCTAGTGGTTTGACAGGGGGCGGAGGGGCTTTCTTT. Protein: CASGLTGGGGAFF. The whole variable domain, filled in from reference TRBV12-5 and TRBJ1-1, reads DARVTQTPRHKVTEMGQEVTMRCQPILGHNTVFWYRQTMMQGLELLAYFRNRAPLDDSGMPKDRFSAEMPDATLATLKIQPSEPRDSAVYFCASGLTGGGGAFFGQGTRLTVV.

This sequence joins TRBV5-4 and TRBJ2-7; 10 bases are shared with TRBD2. Germline lookup yields CDR1 SGHNT and CDR2 YYREEE (reference sequence). The CDR3 sequence is 16 residues long. The trim removed 0 bases at V and 2 bases at J, leaving 5 bases unmatched. CDR3 sequence (DNA): TGTGCCAGCAGCTTGGAGCCTCTAGCGGGAGCCTACGAGCAGTACTTC. Amino acids: CASSLEPLAGAYEQYF.